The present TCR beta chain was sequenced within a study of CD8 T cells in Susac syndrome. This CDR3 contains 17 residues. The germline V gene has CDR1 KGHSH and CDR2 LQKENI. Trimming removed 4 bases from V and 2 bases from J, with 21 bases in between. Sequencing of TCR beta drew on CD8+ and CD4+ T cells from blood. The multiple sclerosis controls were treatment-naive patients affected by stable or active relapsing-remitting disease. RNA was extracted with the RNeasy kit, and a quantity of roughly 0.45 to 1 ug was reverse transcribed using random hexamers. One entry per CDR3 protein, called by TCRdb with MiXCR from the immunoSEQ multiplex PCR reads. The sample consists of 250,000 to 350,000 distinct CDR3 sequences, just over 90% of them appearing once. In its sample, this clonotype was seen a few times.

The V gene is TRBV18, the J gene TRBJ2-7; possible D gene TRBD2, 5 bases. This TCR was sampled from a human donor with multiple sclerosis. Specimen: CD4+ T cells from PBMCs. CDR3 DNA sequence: TGTGCCAGCTCACTCTACATTTCGAACGGAGGAGCCTACGAGCAGTACTTC. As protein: CASSLYISNGGAYEQYF.